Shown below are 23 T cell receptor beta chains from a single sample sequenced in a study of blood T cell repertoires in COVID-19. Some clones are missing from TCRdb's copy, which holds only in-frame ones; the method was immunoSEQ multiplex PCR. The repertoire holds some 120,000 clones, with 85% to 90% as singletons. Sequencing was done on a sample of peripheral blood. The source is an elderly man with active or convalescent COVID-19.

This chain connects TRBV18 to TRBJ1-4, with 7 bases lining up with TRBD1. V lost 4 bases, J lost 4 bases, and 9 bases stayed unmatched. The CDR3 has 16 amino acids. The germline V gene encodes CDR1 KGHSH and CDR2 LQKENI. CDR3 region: CASSRDSSGRNEKLFF. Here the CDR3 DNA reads TGTGCCAGCTCACGGGACAGTTCGGGTCGTAATGAAAAACTGTTTTTT.

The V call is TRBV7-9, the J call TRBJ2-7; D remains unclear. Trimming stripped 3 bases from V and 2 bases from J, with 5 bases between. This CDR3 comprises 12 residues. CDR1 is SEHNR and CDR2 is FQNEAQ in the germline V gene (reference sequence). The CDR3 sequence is CASSLSAYEQYF. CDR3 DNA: TGTGCCAGCAGCTTGTCGGCCTACGAGCAGTACTTC.

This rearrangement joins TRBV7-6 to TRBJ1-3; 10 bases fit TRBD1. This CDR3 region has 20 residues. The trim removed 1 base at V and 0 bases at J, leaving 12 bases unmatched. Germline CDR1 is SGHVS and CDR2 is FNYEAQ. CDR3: CASSLGGFGTGEFSGNTIYF. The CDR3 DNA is TGTGCCAGCAGCTTAGGCGGGTTCGGGACAGGGGAGTTCTCTGGAAACACCATATATTTT.

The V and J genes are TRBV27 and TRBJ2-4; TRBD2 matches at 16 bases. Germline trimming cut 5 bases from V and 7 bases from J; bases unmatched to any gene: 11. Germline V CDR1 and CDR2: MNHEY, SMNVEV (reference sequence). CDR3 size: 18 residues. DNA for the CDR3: TGTGCCAGCAGTAGGGGGACTAGCGGGAGGGCCGGGGTGAACATTCAGTACTTC. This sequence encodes CASSRGTSGRAGVNIQYF.

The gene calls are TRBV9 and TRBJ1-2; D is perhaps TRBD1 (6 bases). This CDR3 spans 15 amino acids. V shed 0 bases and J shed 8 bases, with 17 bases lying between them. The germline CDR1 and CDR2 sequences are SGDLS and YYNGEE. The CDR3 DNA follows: TGTGCCAGCAGCGTAGACGGGCAGGGGTCGGTGGGCTACACCTTC. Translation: CASSVDGQGSVGYTF.

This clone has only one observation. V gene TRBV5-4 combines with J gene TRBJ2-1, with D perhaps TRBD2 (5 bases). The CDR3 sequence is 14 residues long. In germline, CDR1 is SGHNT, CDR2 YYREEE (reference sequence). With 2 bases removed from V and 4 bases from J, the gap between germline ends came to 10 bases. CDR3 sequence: CASSLVGRYNEQFF. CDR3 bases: TGTGCCAGCAGCTTAGTGGGGAGATACAATGAGCAGTTCTTC.

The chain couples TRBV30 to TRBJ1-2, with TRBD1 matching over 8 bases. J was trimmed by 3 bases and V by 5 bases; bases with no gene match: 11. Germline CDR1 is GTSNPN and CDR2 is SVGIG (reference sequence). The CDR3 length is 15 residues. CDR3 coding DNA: TGTGCCTGGTGGCGGGACAGGTCTATCGACTATGGCTACACCTTC. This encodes CAWWRDRSIDYGYTF.

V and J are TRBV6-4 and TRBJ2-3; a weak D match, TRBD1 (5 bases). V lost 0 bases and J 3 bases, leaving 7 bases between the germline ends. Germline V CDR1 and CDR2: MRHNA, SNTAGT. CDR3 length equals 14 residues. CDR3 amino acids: CASSDSQGTDTQYF. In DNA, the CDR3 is TGTGCCAGCAGTGACTCCCAGGGTACAGATACGCAGTATTTT.

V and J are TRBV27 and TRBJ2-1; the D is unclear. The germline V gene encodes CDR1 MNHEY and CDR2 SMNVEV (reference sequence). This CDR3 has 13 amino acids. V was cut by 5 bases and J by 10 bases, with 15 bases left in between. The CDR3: CASSPFFPREQFF. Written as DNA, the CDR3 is TGTGCCAGCAGTCCCTTCTTTCCGAGGGAGCAGTTCTTC.

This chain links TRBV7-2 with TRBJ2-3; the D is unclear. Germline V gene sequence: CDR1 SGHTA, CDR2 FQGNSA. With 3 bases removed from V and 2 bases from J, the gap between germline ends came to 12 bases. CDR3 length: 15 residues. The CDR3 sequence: CASSFGGEDTDTQYF. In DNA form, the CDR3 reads TGTGCCAGCAGCTTCGGCGGAGAGGACACAGATACGCAGTATTTT.

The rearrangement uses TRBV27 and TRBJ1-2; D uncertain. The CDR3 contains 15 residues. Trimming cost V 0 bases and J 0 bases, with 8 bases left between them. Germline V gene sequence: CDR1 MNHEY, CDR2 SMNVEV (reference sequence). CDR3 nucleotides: TGTGCCAGCAGTTTATCCTTAGTTACTAACTATGGCTACACCTTC. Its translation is CASSLSLVTNYGYTF.

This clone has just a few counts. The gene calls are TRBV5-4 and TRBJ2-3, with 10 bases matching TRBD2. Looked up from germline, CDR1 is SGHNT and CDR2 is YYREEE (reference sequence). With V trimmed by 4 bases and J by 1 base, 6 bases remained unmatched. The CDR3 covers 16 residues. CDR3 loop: CASSSSGGKGTDTQYF. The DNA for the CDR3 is TGTGCCAGCAGCAGTAGCGGGGGGAAAGGCACAGATACGCAGTATTTT.

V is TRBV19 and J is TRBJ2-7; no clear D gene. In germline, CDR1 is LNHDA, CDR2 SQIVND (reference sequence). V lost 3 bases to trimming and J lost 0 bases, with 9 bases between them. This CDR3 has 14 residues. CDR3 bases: TGTGCCAGTAGTATTCGGAGCAGCTCCTACGAGCAGTACTTC. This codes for CASSIRSSSYEQYF. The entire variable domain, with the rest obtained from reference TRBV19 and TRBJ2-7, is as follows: DGGITQSPKYLFRKEGQNVTLSCEQNLNHDAMYWYRQDPGQGLRLIYYSQIVNDFQKGDIAEGYSVSREKKESFPLTVTSAQKNPTAFYLCASSIRSSSYEQYFGPGTRLTVT.

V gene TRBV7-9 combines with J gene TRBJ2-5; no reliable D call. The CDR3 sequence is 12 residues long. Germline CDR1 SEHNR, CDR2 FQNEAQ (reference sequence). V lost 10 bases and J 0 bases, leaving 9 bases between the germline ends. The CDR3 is CATSEYQETQYF. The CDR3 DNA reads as TGTGCCACCTCTGAGTACCAAGAGACCCAGTACTTC.

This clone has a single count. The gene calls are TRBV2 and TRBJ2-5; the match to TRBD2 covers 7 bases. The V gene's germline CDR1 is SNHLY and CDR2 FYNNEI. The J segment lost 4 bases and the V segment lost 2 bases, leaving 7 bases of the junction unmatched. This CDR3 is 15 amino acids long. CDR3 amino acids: CASSELGGSGETQYF. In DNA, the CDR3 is TGTGCCAGCAGTGAACTGGGCGGGAGTGGAGAGACCCAGTACTTC.

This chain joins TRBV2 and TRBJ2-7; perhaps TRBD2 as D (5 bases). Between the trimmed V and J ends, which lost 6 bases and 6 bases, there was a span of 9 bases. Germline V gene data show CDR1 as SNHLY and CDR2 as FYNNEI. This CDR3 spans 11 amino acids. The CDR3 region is CASSIRGEQYF. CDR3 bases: TGTGCCAGCAGCATCCGGGGCGAGCAGTACTTC. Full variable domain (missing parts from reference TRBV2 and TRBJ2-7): EPEVTQTPSHQVTQMGQEVILRCVPISNHLYFYWYRQILGQKVEFLVSFYNNEISEKSEIFDDQFSVERPDGSNFTLKIRSTKLEDSAMYFCASSIRGEQYFGPGTRLTVT.

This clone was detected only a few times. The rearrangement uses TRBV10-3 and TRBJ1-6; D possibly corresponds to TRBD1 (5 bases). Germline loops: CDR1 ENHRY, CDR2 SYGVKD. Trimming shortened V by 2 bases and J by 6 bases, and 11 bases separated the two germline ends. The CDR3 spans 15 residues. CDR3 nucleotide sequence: TGTGCCATCAGTGAGGGGGGAGGGCCTAATTCACCCCTCCACTTT. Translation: CAISEGGGPNSPLHF.

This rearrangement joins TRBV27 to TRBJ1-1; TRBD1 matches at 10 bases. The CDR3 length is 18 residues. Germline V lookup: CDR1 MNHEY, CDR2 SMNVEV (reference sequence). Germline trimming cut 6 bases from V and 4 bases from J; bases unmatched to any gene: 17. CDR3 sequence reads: CASSLRRDRGRVPTEAFF. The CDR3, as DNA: TGTGCCAGCAGCCTGCGCCGGGACAGGGGTCGAGTGCCCACTGAAGCTTTCTTT.

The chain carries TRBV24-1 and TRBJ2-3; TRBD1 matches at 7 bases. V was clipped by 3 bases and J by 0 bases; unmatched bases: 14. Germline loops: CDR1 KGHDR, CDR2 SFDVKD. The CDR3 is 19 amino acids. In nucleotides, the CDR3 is TGTGCCACCAGTGATCCCTTCGGACAGGCGCTTGGGAGCACAGATACGCAGTATTTT. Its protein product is CATSDPFGQALGSTDTQYF.

The CDR3 nucleotides read TGTGCCAGCAGTTTGGGGGGTGTTTGGGCCAACGTCCTGACTTTC. It encodes CASSLGGVWANVLTF. The chain links TRBV28 to TRBJ2-6; TRBD2 might be the D (6 bases). CDR3 size: 15 residues. Per the germline V gene, CDR1 is MDHEN and CDR2 is SYDVKM. V shed 3 bases and J shed 5 bases, with 11 bases lying between them.

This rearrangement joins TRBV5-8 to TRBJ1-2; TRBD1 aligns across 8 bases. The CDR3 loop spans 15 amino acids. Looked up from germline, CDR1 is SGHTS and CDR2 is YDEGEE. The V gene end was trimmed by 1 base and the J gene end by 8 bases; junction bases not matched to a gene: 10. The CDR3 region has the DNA TGTGCCAGCAGCTTGATGGGCACAGGGACAGGCGGCTACACCTTC. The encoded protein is CASSLMGTGTGGYTF.

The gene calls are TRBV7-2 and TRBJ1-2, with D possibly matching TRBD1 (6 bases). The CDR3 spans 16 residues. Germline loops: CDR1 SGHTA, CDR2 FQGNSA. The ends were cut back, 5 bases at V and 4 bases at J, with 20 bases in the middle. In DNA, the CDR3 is TGTGCCAGCAGCCCTCAGACAGGCAAGCGCCCCTATGGCTACACCTTC. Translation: CASSPQTGKRPYGYTF.

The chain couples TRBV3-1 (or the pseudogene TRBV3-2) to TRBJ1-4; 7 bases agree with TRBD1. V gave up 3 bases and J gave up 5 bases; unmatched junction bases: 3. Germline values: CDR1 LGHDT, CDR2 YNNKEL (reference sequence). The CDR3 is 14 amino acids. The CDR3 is CASSHGDRNEKLFF. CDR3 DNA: TGTGCCAGCAGCCACGGGGACAGAAATGAAAAACTGTTTTTT.